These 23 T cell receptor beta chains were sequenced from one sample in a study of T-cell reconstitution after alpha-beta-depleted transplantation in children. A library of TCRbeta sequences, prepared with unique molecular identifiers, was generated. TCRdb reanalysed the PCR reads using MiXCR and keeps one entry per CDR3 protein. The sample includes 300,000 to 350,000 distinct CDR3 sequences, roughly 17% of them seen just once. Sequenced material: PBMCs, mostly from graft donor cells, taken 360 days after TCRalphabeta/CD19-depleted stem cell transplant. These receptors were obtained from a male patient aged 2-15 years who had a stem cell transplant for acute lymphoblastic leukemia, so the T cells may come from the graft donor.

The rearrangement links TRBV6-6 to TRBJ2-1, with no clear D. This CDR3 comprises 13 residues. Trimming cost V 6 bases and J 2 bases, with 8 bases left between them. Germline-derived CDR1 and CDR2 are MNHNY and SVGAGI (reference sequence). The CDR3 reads CASSSTAYNEQFF. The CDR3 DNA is TGTGCCAGCAGCTCGACGGCCTACAATGAGCAGTTCTTC.

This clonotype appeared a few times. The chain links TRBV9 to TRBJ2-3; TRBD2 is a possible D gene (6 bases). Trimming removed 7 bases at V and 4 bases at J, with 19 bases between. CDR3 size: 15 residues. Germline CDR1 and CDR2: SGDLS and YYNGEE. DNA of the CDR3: TGTGCCAGCCGCCCCCCAGGAGGGCCCCCAGATACGCAGTATTTT. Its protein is CASRPPGGPPDTQYF.

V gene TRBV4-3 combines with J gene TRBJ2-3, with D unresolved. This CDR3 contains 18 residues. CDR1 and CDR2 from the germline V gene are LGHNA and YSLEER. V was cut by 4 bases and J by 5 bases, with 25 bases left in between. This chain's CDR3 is CASSLFQAVTPLRDTQYF. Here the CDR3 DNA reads TGCGCCAGCAGCCTTTTTCAAGCCGTTACCCCGCTCCGAGATACGCAGTATTTT.

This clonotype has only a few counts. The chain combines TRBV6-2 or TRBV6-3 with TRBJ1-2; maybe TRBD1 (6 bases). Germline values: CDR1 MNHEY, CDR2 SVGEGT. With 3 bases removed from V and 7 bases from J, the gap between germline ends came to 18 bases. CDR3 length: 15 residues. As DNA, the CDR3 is TGTGCCAGCAGTTATCGGGCCAGGGGCGGCGGTGGCTACACCTTC. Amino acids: CASSYRARGGGGYTF.

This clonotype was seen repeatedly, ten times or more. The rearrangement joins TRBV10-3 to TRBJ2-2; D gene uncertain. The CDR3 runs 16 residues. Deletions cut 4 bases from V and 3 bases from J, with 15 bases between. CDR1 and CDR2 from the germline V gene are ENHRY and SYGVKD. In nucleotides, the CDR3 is TGTGCCATCAGTGCCCCCTTCGGTGTGGACACCGGGGAGCTGTTTTTT. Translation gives CAISAPFGVDTGELFF.

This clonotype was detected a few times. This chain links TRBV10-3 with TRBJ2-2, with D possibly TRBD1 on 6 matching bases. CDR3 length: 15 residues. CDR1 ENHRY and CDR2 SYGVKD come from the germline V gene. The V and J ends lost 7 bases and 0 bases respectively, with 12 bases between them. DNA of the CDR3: TGTGCCATCAACAGGGACATACCGAACACCGGGGAGCTGTTTTTT. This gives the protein CAINRDIPNTGELFF.

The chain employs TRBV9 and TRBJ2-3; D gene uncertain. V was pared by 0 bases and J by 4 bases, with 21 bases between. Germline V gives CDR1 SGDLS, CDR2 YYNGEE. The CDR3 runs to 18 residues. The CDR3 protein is CASSVDPPGSSVADTQYF. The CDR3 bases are TGTGCCAGCAGCGTAGACCCCCCTGGGTCCTCGGTGGCAGATACGCAGTATTTT. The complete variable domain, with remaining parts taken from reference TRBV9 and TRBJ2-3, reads DSGVTQTPKHLITATGQRVTLRCSPRSGDLSVYWYQQSLDQGLQFLIQYYNGEERAKGNILERFSAQQFPDLHSELNLSSLELGDSALYFCASSVDPPGSSVADTQYFGPGTRLTVL.

The CDR3 coding sequence is TGTGCCATCAGTGATTTGGAGACCCAGTACTTC. Translation: CAISDLETQYF. This rearrangement joins TRBV10-3 to TRBJ2-5; no clear D gene. The germline V gene encodes CDR1 ENHRY and CDR2 SYGVKD. The CDR3 runs 11 residues. The V gene lost 3 bases and the J gene lost 5 bases, with 4 bases spanning the gap.

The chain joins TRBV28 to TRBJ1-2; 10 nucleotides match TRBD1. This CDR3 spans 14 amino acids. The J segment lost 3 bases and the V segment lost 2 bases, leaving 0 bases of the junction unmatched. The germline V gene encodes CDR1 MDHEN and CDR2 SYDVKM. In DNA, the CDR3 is TGTGCCAGCAGTTTAGGGACAGGGGACTATGGCTACACCTTC. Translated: CASSLGTGDYGYTF.

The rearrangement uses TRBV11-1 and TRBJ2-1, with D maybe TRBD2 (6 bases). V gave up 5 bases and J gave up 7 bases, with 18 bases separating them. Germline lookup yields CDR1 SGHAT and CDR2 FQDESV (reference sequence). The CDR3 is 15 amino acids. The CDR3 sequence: CASSPRGPLGNEQFF. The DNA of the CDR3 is TGTGCCAGCAGCCCGCGGGGCCCCCTGGGGAATGAGCAGTTCTTC. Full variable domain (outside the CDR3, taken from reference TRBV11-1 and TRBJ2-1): EAEVAQSPRYKITEKSQAVAFWCDPISGHATLYWYRQILGQGPELLVQFQDESVVDDSQLPKDRFSAERLKGVDSTLKIQPAELGDSAMYLCASSPRGPLGNEQFFGPGTRLTVL.

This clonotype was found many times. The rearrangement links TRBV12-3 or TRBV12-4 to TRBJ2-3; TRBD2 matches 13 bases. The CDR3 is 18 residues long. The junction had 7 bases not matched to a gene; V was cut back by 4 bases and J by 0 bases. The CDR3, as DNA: TGTGCCAGCAGTTGGAAACTAGCGGGAGGGCCTAGCACAGATACGCAGTATTTT. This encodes CASSWKLAGGPSTDTQYF.

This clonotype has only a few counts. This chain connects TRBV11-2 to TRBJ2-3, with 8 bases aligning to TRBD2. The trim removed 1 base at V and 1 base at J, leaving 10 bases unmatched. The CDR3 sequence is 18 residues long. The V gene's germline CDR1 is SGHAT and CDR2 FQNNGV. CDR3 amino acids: CASSLGVGAGGGTDTQYF. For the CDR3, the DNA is TGTGCCAGCAGCTTAGGCGTGGGGGCGGGAGGTGGCACAGATACGCAGTATTTT.

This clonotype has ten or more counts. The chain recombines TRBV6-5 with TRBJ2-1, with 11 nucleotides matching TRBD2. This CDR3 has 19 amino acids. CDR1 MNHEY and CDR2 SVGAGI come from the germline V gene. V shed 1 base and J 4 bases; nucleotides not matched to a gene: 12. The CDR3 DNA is TGTGCCAGCAGTTACTTAGGAGAAGGGGGACTAGCGGAATACAATGAGCAGTTCTTC. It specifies CASSYLGEGGLAEYNEQFF.

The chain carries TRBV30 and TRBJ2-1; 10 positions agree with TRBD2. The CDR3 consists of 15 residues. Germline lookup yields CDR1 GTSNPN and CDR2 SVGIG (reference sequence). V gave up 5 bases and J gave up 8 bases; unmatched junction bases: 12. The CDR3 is CAWFPGLALIYEQFF. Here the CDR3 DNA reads TGTGCCTGGTTCCCGGGACTAGCGTTAATCTATGAGCAGTTCTTC. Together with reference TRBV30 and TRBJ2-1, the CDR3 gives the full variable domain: SQTIHQWPATLVQPVGSPLSLECTVEGTSNPNLYWYRQAAGRGLQLLFYSVGIGQISSEVPQNLSASRPQDRQFILSSKKLLLSDSGFYLCAWFPGLALIYEQFFGPGTRLTVL.

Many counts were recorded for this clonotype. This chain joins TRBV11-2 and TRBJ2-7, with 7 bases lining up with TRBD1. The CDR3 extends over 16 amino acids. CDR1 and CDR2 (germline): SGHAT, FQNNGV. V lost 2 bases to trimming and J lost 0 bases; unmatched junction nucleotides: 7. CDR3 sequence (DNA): TGTGCCAGCAGCTTAACTGGGGGACAGATCTCCTACGAGCAGTACTTC. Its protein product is CASSLTGGQISYEQYF.

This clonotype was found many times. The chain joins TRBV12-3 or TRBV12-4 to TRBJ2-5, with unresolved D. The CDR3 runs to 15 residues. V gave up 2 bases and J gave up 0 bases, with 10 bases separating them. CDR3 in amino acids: CASSLIGADQETQYF. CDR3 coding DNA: TGTGCCAGCAGTTTAATTGGTGCAGACCAAGAGACCCAGTACTTC.

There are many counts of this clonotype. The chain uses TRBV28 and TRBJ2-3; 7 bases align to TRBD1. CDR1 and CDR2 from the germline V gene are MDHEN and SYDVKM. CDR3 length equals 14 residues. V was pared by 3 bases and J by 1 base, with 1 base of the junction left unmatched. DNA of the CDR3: TGTGCCAGCAGTTTGACAGGGCGCACAGATACGCAGTATTTT. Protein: CASSLTGRTDTQYF.

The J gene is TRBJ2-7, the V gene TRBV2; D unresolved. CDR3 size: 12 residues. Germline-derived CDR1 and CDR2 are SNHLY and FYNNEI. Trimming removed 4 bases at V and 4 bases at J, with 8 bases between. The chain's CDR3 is CASSGPRYEQYF. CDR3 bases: TGTGCCAGCAGTGGTCCCAGATACGAGCAGTACTTC.

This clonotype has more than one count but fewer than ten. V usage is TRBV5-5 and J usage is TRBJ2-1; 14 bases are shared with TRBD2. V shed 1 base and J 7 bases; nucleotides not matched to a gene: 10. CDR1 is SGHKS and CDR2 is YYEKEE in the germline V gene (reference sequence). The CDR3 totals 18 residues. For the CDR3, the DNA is TGTGCCAGCAGCTTGTGGGGCCTAGGGACTAGCGGGAGAAATGAGCAGTTCTTC. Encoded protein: CASSLWGLGTSGRNEQFF.

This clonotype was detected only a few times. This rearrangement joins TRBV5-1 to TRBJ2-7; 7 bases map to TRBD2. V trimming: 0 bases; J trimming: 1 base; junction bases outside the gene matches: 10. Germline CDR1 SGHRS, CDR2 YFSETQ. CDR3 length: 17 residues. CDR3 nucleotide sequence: TGCGCCAGCAGCTTGGGTCCCCGACTAGCTGGGTCCTACGAGCAGTACTTC. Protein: CASSLGPRLAGSYEQYF. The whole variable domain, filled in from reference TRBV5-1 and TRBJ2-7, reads KAGVTQTPRYLIKTRGQQVTLSCSPISGHRSVSWYQQTPGQGLQFLFEYFSETQRNKGNFPGRFSGRQFSNSRSEMNVSTLELGDSALYLCASSLGPRLAGSYEQYFGPGTRLTVT.

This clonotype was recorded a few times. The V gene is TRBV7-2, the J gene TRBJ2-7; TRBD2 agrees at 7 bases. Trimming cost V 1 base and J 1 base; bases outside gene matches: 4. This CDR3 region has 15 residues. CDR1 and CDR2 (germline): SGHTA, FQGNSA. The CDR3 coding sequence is TGTGCCAGCAGCTTAGTCGGGGGGAATTCCTACGAGCAGTACTTC. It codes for CASSLVGGNSYEQYF.

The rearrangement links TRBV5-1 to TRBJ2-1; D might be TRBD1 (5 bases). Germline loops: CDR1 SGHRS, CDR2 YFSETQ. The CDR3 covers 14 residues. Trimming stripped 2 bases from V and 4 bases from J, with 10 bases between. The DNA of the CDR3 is TGCGCCAGCAGCTTTGTAGGGGTTTACAATGAGCAGTTCTTC. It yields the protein CASSFVGVYNEQFF.

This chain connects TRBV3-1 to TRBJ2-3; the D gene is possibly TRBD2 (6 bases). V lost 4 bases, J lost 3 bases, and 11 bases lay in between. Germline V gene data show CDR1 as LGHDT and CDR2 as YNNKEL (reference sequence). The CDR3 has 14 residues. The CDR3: CASSLSGFTDTQYF. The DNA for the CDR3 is TGTGCCAGCAGCCTTAGCGGTTTTACAGATACGCAGTATTTT.